The 8 T cell receptor beta chains below all came from one sample that was sequenced in a study of blood T cells in healthy people across ages. A second 7 to 11 cycle PCR used barcoded and J-beta primers. One entry per CDR3 protein results from TCRdb running MiXCR on the 5' RACE reads. The sample consists of 1.5 million or so distinct CDR3 sequences, 42% of them appearing once. Material: blood. Receptors were obtained from a woman between 18 and 30 years old in good health.

The chain couples TRBV13 to TRBJ2-5; possibly TRBD2 for D (7 bases). V was shortened by 5 bases and J by 3 bases, with 16 bases between the two germline ends. The CDR3 runs 15 residues. Germline CDR1 is PRHDT and CDR2 is FYEKMQ (reference sequence). CDR3 sequence: CASSPEGEGEETQYF. CDR3 sequence (DNA): TGTGCCAGCAGCCCGGAAGGGGAGGGGGAAGAGACCCAGTACTTC.

The CDR3 sequence: CASSLGPLGMNTEAFF. The DNA for the CDR3 is TGCGCCAGCAGCTTAGGGCCTCTGGGCATGAACACTGAAGCTTTCTTT. The rearrangement links TRBV5-1 to TRBJ1-1; D is undetermined. The V gene's germline CDR1 is SGHRS and CDR2 YFSETQ. The CDR3 runs 16 residues. V lost 2 bases and J lost 0, with 14 bases in between.

J is TRBJ1-5 and V is TRBV30; 7 positions agree with TRBD1. The J segment lost 4 bases and the V segment lost 4 bases, leaving 10 bases of the junction unmatched. CDR3 length: 15 residues. Germline values: CDR1 GTSNPN, CDR2 SVGIG (reference sequence). The CDR3 protein is CAWKKGALGNQPQHF. The DNA for the CDR3 is TGTGCCTGGAAAAAGGGGGCGCTTGGAAATCAGCCCCAGCATTTT.

The gene calls are TRBV15 and TRBJ2-5, with D hard to call. The DNA matches TRBJ2-7 better at its end, which makes the J call doubtful. The CDR3 runs to 14 residues. Germline V gives CDR1 LNHNV, CDR2 YYDKDF (reference sequence). The CDR3 loop reads CATTSPNSVGEQYF. The CDR3 region has the DNA TGTGCCACCACGAGTCCAAACTCGGTCGGCGAGCAGTACTTC.

A few counts support this clonotype. V is TRBV20-1 and J is TRBJ2-5; 12 bases map to TRBD2. Germline CDR1 and CDR2: DFQATT and SNEGSKA (reference sequence). J was trimmed by 5 bases and V by 7 bases; bases with no gene match: 8. This CDR3 has 14 amino acids. CDR3 amino acids: CSVRAGTSGETQYF. The CDR3 DNA reads TGCAGTGTTCGAGCCGGGACTAGCGGGGAGACCCAGTACTTC.

The rearrangement links TRBV7-2 to TRBJ1-6; D gene uncertain. V dropped 1 base and J dropped 6 bases, with 10 bases sitting between them. The germline V gene has CDR1 SGHTA and CDR2 FQGNSA. CDR3 size: 15 residues. The CDR3 DNA reads TGTGCCAGCAGCTTAGGGACCCAACTTAATTCACCCCTCCACTTT. Its translation: CASSLGTQLNSPLHF. Full variable domain (rest looked up from reference TRBV7-2 and TRBJ1-6): GAGVSQSPSNKVTEKGKDVELRCDPISGHTALYWYRQSLGQGLEFLIYFQGNSAPDKSGLPSDRFSAERTGGSVSTLTIQRTQQEDSAVYLCASSLGTQLNSPLHFGNGTRLTVT.

The gene calls are TRBV4-1 and TRBJ2-1; D possibly uses TRBD1 or TRBD2 (5 bases each). The CDR3 covers 18 residues. Germline V CDR1 and CDR2: MGHRA, YSYEKL. The V end was cut by 0 bases, the J end by 8 bases, with 23 bases between. CDR3 protein: CASSQEKPWTTPGHEQFF. CDR3 in DNA: TGCGCCAGCAGCCAAGAAAAACCTTGGACCACCCCGGGGCATGAGCAGTTCTTC.

V usage is TRBV20-1 and J usage is TRBJ2-3; a weak D match, TRBD1 (6 bases). There are 14 residues in the CDR3. CDR1 is DFQATT, CDR2 SNEGSKA, per germline (reference sequence). Trimming left V 6 bases short and J 4 bases short, with 17 bases between. In DNA, the CDR3 is TGCAGTGCGGATGACAGGAAAGTTGCAGATACGCAGTATTTT. It codes for CSADDRKVADTQYF.